Listed here are 30 T cell receptor beta chains from one sample, sequenced in a study of OX40 agonist ivuxolimab in advanced cancers. TCRdb's copy holds only in-frame clones and misses some; the assay was immunoSEQ multiplex PCR. The table records roughly 25,000 clones, around three quarters of them present only once. This specimen consisted of CD4+ or CD8+ T cells sorted from blood, obtained in a trial of the OX40 agonist ivuxolimab. The receptors were sampled from an adult with an advanced solid tumor such as melanoma, head and neck, liver or kidney cancer.

This rearrangement joins TRBV18 to TRBJ2-5; perhaps D is TRBD1 or TRBD2 (5 bases each). CDR3 length: 16 amino acids. Trimming took 2 bases from V and 0 from J, leaving 13 bases between them. Germline-derived CDR1 and CDR2 are KGHSH and LQKENI. CDR3 sequence reads: CASSPSTGTDQETQYF. The CDR3 bases are TGTGCCAGCTCACCAAGCACCGGGACGGACCAAGAGACCCAGTACTTC. The whole variable domain, filled in from reference TRBV18 and TRBJ2-5, reads NAGVMQNPRHLVRRRGQEARLRCSPMKGHSHVYWYRQLPEEGLKFMVYLQKENIIDESGMPKERFSAEFPKEGPSILRIQQVVRGDSAAYFCASSPSTGTDQETQYFGPGTRLLVL.

CDR3 DNA: TGTGCCAGCAGCCCCGTTGAGGGTGGCAATGAGCAGTTCTTC. Translation gives CASSPVEGGNEQFF. The chain links TRBV7-9 to TRBJ2-1; perhaps TRBD2 as D (5 bases). Trimming cost V 5 bases and J 6 bases, with 14 bases left between them. The CDR3 covers 14 residues. Germline CDR1 and CDR2: SEHNR and FQNEAQ (reference sequence).

The chain employs TRBV20-1 and TRBJ2-1, with D perhaps matching TRBD1 or TRBD2 (5 bases each). The CDR3 is 11 residues long. From germline, CDR1 is DFQATT and CDR2 SNEGSKA (reference sequence). Trimming pared 5 bases from V and 9 bases from J, leaving 11 bases between. CDR3 nucleotide sequence: TGCAGTGCTGAGCAGGGAGTTGAGCAGTTCTTC. Translating gives CSAEQGVEQFF.

The chain carries TRBV7-9 and TRBJ2-7, with D possibly being TRBD2 (6 bases). CDR1 is SEHNR and CDR2 is FQNEAQ in the germline V gene (reference sequence). This CDR3 comprises 15 residues. V was shortened by 5 bases and J by 3 bases, with 17 bases between the two germline ends. In DNA form, the CDR3 reads TGTGCCAGCAGCCTAGGCGGGACGGCTTACTACGAGCAGTACTTC. The encoded protein is CASSLGGTAYYEQYF. The whole variable domain, filled in from reference TRBV7-9 and TRBJ2-7, reads DTGVSQNPRHKITKRGQNVTFRCDPISEHNRLYWYRQTLGQGPEFLTYFQNEAQLEKSRLLSDRFSAERPKGSFSTLEIQRTEQGDSAMYLCASSLGGTAYYEQYFGPGTRLTVT.

The chain has TRBV7-9 and TRBJ2-2; TRBD1 matches at 9 bases. J gave up 4 bases and V 3 bases, and 6 bases lay outside the gene matches. The CDR3 is 16 residues long. Germline-derived CDR1 and CDR2 are SEHNR and FQNEAQ (reference sequence). The CDR3 loop is CASSLSRTGATGELFF. The CDR3 region has the DNA TGTGCCAGCAGCTTGTCCCGGACAGGGGCCACCGGGGAGCTGTTTTTT.

This clone is a singleton in its sample. The CDR3 reads CASSPPGQGLVQYF. CDR3 sequence (DNA): TGTGCCAGCAGTCCCCCTGGACAGGGTTTGGTGCAGTATTTT. This chain links TRBV27 with TRBJ2-3, with 8 bases aligning to TRBD1. The V gene end was trimmed by 5 bases and the J gene end by 11 bases; junction bases not matched to a gene: 12. The CDR3 consists of 14 residues. CDR1 MNHEY and CDR2 SMNVEV come from the germline V gene (reference sequence).

This chain connects TRBV6-5 to TRBJ2-5, with TRBD1 identical over 10 bases. Losses at the gene ends were 4 bases for V and 2 bases for J; bases not matched to a gene: 7. CDR1 and CDR2 from the germline V gene are MNHEY and SVGAGI. This CDR3 has 16 residues. CDR3 in amino acids: CASSWEDRGMQETQYF. In nucleotides, the CDR3 is TGTGCCAGCAGTTGGGAGGACAGGGGGATGCAAGAGACCCAGTACTTC.

V is TRBV7-8 and J is TRBJ2-7; tentatively, D is TRBD2 (6 bases). CDR1 SGHVS and CDR2 FQNEAQ come from the germline V gene. The germline V and J ends were trimmed by 5 bases and 3 bases, with 14 bases remaining between them. The CDR3 has 14 residues. The CDR3 loop reads CASSTTGGNYEQYF. CDR3 nucleotides: TGTGCCAGCAGCACCACCGGGGGTAACTACGAGCAGTACTTC.

This clone was counted between two and nine times. In DNA, the CDR3 is TGTGCCAGCAGCGTAGTACCAGGATCTAACTATGGCTACACCTTC. It specifies CASSVVPGSNYGYTF. The chain links TRBV9 to TRBJ1-2; no clear D gene. The CDR3 runs 15 residues. Per the germline V gene, CDR1 is SGDLS and CDR2 is YYNGEE. Trimming cost V 0 bases and J 0 bases, with 9 bases left between them.

In this sample, this clone turned up a few times. The genes are TRBV7-9 and TRBJ1-6; tentative D call: TRBD1 (5 bases). The CDR3 covers 15 residues. Per the germline V gene, CDR1 is SEHNR and CDR2 is FQNEAQ (reference sequence). The V end was cut by 1 base, the J end by 7 bases, with 11 bases between. CDR3 DNA sequence: TGTGCCAGCAGCTTAGGAGGGACGGCGAATTCACCCCTCCACTTT. Protein product: CASSLGGTANSPLHF.

The chain is built from TRBV27 and TRBJ1-2, with 7 bases that match TRBD1. Germline values: CDR1 MNHEY, CDR2 SMNVEV (reference sequence). The CDR3 runs 15 residues. The V segment lost 6 bases and the J segment 8 bases; nucleotides outside the gene matches: 15. The CDR3 reads CASRSGTDPTEGYTF. CDR3 bases: TGTGCCAGCAGGTCAGGGACAGACCCGACGGAGGGCTACACCTTC.

The rearrangement links TRBV11-2 to TRBJ1-4; D is uncertain. Deletions cut 3 bases from V and 11 bases from J, with 19 bases between. Germline CDR1 is SGHAT and CDR2 is FQNNGV. CDR3 length equals 15 residues. As DNA, the CDR3 is TGTGCCAGCAGCTTCGGACGCCTCTCAGAAGACAAACTGTTTTTT. Its protein is CASSFGRLSEDKLFF.

This sequence joins TRBV6-1 and TRBJ2-5; D is ambiguous. Trimming cost V 1 base and J 1 base, with 7 bases left between them. This CDR3 region has 14 residues. The V gene's germline CDR1 is MNHNS and CDR2 SASEGT. CDR3 in amino acids: CASSEGPGQETQYF. The CDR3 bases are TGTGCCAGCAGTGAAGGGCCGGGCCAAGAGACCCAGTACTTC.

This chain links TRBV5-4 with TRBJ2-1; D may be TRBD2 (5 bases). CDR1 SGHNT and CDR2 YYREEE come from the germline V gene (reference sequence). The CDR3 contains 14 residues. The V end lost 4 bases, the J end lost 8 bases, and 16 bases lay between the germline ends. The CDR3 DNA sequence: TGTGCCAGCAGCATACAACTAGTTATCCATGAGCAGTTCTTC. Translation: CASSIQLVIHEQFF.

This clone occurred a few times. This chain's CDR3 is CASSAQTALQETQYF. The DNA of the CDR3 is TGTGCCAGCAGCGCACAGACAGCACTCCAAGAGACCCAGTACTTC. The chain carries TRBV9 and TRBJ2-5, with D possibly being TRBD1 (5 bases). The V and J ends lost 3 bases and 1 base respectively, with 13 bases between them. CDR1 and CDR2 from the germline V gene are SGDLS and YYNGEE. The CDR3 has 15 residues.

This rearrangement joins TRBV19 to TRBJ2-3; D not resolved. With 2 bases removed from V and 6 bases from J, the gap between germline ends came to 3 bases. CDR3 length: 11 amino acids. CDR1 and CDR2 from the germline V gene are LNHDA and SQIVND (reference sequence). This CDR3 reads CASSILDTQYF. The DNA of the CDR3 is TGTGCCAGTAGTATATTGGATACGCAGTATTTT.

The chain carries TRBV9 and TRBJ1-4, with no clear D. The CDR3 loop spans 15 amino acids. With 4 bases removed from V and 3 bases from J, the gap between germline ends came to 13 bases. Germline CDR1 and CDR2: SGDLS and YYNGEE. CDR3 DNA sequence: TGTGCCAGCAGCAAAGACGGGTTGTCTAATGAAAAACTGTTTTTT. Translated: CASSKDGLSNEKLFF. The variable domain in full, with the rest retrieved from reference TRBV9 and TRBJ1-4, is DSGVTQTPKHLITATGQRVTLRCSPRSGDLSVYWYQQSLDQGLQFLIQYYNGEERAKGNILERFSAQQFPDLHSELNLSSLELGDSALYFCASSKDGLSNEKLFFGSGTQLSVL.

This chain connects TRBV5-1 to TRBJ2-6; TRBD2 agrees at 10 bases. Germline V lookup: CDR1 SGHRS, CDR2 YFSETQ. V trimming: 2 bases; J trimming: 0 bases; junction bases outside the gene matches: 8. This CDR3 comprises 19 residues. The CDR3 sequence is CASSFGGSGGPSGANVLTF. CDR3 DNA: TGCGCCAGCAGCTTTGGAGGTAGCGGGGGGCCCTCTGGGGCCAACGTCCTGACTTTC.

The chain joins TRBV27 to TRBJ2-7; TRBD1 matches at 9 bases. The ends lost 5 bases at V and 6 bases at J; junction bases unmatched: 11. This CDR3 spans 15 amino acids. From germline, CDR1 is MNHEY and CDR2 SMNVEV (reference sequence). The CDR3 is CASSLSGTGFAEQYF. The CDR3 DNA follows: TGTGCCAGCAGTCTGTCCGGGACAGGGTTTGCCGAGCAGTACTTC.

CDR3 protein: CATSRDRQGTEQYF. The CDR3 DNA sequence: TGTGCCACCAGCAGAGACCGGCAGGGCACCGAGCAGTACTTC. The J gene is TRBJ2-7, the V gene TRBV15; possible D gene TRBD1, 5 bases. The CDR3 runs 14 residues. V lost 0 bases and J lost 6, with 12 bases in between. In germline, CDR1 is LNHNV, CDR2 YYDKDF (reference sequence).

The chain couples TRBV6-5 to TRBJ2-3; tentatively, D is TRBD2 (6 bases). The CDR3 contains 15 residues. V was trimmed by 6 bases and J by 4 bases, leaving 17 bases between them. Germline CDR1 and CDR2: MNHEY and SVGAGI. CDR3 DNA sequence: TGTGCCAGCAGGATTATACACGGGGGAGCAGATACGCAGTATTTT. Translated: CASRIIHGGADTQYF.

V gene TRBV2 combines with J gene TRBJ2-7, with unresolved D. From germline, CDR1 is SNHLY and CDR2 FYNNEI. The CDR3 totals 16 residues. V shed 4 bases and J shed 0 bases, with 16 bases lying between them. CDR3 sequence: CASSVPSQEPSYEQYF. CDR3 DNA sequence: TGTGCCAGCAGTGTGCCTTCTCAGGAACCCTCCTACGAGCAGTACTTC.

This chain joins TRBV5-4 and TRBJ2-1; D gene ambiguous. Trimming left V 1 base short and J 10 bases short, with 15 bases between. The CDR3 length is 14 residues. Germline V gene lookup returns CDR1 SGHNT and CDR2 YYREEE (reference sequence). The CDR3: CASSLSYTPHEQFF. For the CDR3, the DNA is TGTGCCAGCAGCTTGTCGTATACTCCTCACGAGCAGTTCTTC.

The chain has TRBV2 and TRBJ1-4, with D possibly being TRBD1 (6 bases). The CDR3 extends over 14 amino acids. V shed 5 bases and J shed 0 bases, with 7 bases lying between them. The V gene's germline CDR1 is SNHLY and CDR2 FYNNEI. In nucleotides, the CDR3 is TGTGCCAGCAGTAGGGACACAACTAATGAAAAACTGTTTTTT. This translates into CASSRDTTNEKLFF.

V is TRBV18 and J is TRBJ1-2, with D tentatively TRBD1 (6 bases). Germline values: CDR1 KGHSH, CDR2 LQKENI. The CDR3 has 16 amino acids. V lost 0 bases and J 0 bases, leaving 11 bases between the germline ends. This CDR3 reads CASSPPGGPSNYGYTF. DNA of the CDR3: TGTGCCAGCTCACCACCGGGGGGCCCCTCTAACTATGGCTACACCTTC.

The genes are TRBV14 and TRBJ2-7; D gene unclear. Trimming shortened V by 1 base and J by 5 bases, and 9 bases separated the two germline ends. This CDR3 is 13 amino acids long. CDR1 and CDR2 (germline): SGHDN, FVKESK. The CDR3 protein is CASSQVSKHEQYF. In DNA, the CDR3 is TGTGCCAGCAGCCAAGTTTCGAAGCACGAGCAGTACTTC.

The genes are TRBV4-1 and TRBJ1-2; D is unresolved. Germline V gene sequence: CDR1 MGHRA, CDR2 YSYEKL. V shed 6 bases and J shed 1 base, with 27 bases lying between them. This CDR3 is 19 amino acids long. The CDR3 DNA follows: TGCGCCAGCAGTATGAGCCAAGAAAGGACGGGTGGGGTTAACTATGGCTACACCTTC. Translation: CASSMSQERTGGVNYGYTF.

This clone was picked up one time. The rearrangement uses TRBV5-6 and TRBJ1-5, with D hard to call. The CDR3 sequence is 15 residues long. CDR1 SGHDT and CDR2 YYEEEE come from the germline V gene. Trimming left V 1 base short and J 0 bases short, with 8 bases between. The CDR3 loop is CASSLFPTSNQPQHF. For the CDR3, the DNA is TGTGCCAGCAGCTTGTTCCCAACTAGCAATCAGCCCCAGCATTTT.

CDR3 region: CASSQDGGLEQFF. The CDR3 region has the DNA TGCGCCAGCAGCCAAGATGGGGGCCTTGAGCAGTTCTTC. The gene calls are TRBV4-3 and TRBJ2-1; D perhaps matches TRBD1 (6 bases). Germline CDR1 LGHNA, CDR2 YSLEER. The length of the CDR3 is 13 residues. Deletions cut 0 bases from V and 9 bases from J, with 9 bases between.

The chain employs TRBV6-4 and TRBJ1-1, with 9 bases lining up with TRBD1. The V gene's germline CDR1 is MRHNA and CDR2 SNTAGT. The CDR3 has 15 residues. The V gene end was trimmed by 6 bases and the J gene end by 7 bases; junction bases not matched to a gene: 12. CDR3 amino acids: CASSRDREGSGEAFF. The CDR3 DNA follows: TGTGCCAGCAGCCGGGACAGGGAGGGGTCCGGTGAAGCTTTCTTT.